This T cell receptor beta chain was captured in a study of cytomegalovirus exposure and HLA in healthy donors. Findings and limits, study-wide: As a later analysis showed, several of the most significant clusters appeared to be linked to common viral pathogens.

As to this clone: What it recognizes is unknown.

The CDR3 runs 14 residues. Germline V gene sequence: CDR1 SGHTS, CDR2 YDEGEE. Trimming removed 2 bases from V and 3 bases from J, with 12 bases in between. Primers for the PCR totalled 60 Vbeta and 13 Jbeta. Clones were sequenced by immunoSEQ multiplex PCR, and TCRdb holds only the in-frame ones, with some missing. Of about 160,000 clones in the sample, roughly 80% were seen once. The sequenced sample was PBMCs. This receptor was obtained from a man in his fifties in good health and CMV-seropositive. The chain is built from TRBV5-8 and TRBJ2-7; D may be TRBD1 (5 bases). The CDR3, as DNA: TGTGCCAGCAGCTTAAGGGGTACGGACTACGAGCAGTACTTC. This translates into CASSLRGTDYEQYF. The whole variable domain, remainder taken from reference TRBV5-8 and TRBJ2-7, is EAGVTQSPTHLIKTRGQQATLRCSPISGHTSVYWYQQALGLGLQFLLWYDEGEERNRGNFPPRFSGRQFPNYSSELNVNALELEDSALYLCASSLRGTDYEQYFGPGTRLTVT.